This entry features one TCR beta chain sequence. This sample was taken from a study of T cells after yellow fever vaccination. TCRdb processed the 5' RACE reads anew with MiXCR; each CDR3 protein has one entry. The sample consists of around 360,000 distinct CDR3 sequences, approximately 10% of them appearing once. The clonotype originates from a man aged 18 to 30 who received the YFV17D yellow fever vaccine. The material was PBMCs, obtained on the day of the first yellow fever vaccination.

CDR3 DNA: TGCGCCAGCAGCTTGGGCGGGGACAATCAGCCCCAGCATTTT. This translates into CASSLGGDNQPQHF. V and J are TRBV5-1 and TRBJ1-5; D gene unclear. The germline V and J ends were trimmed by 0 bases and 3 bases, with 7 bases remaining between them. The germline gives CDR1 SGHRS, CDR2 YFSETQ. This CDR3 has 14 amino acids. The complete variable domain, with remaining parts taken from reference TRBV5-1 and TRBJ1-5, reads KAGVTQTPRYLIKTRGQQVTLSCSPISGHRSVSWYQQTPGQGLQFLFEYFSETQRNKGNFPGRFSGRQFSNSRSEMNVSTLELGDSALYLCASSLGGDNQPQHFGDGTRLSIL.